This TCR beta chain emerged from a study of CD8 T cells in Susac syndrome. The V end was cut by 5 bases, the J end by 2 bases, with 15 bases between. The CDR3 loop spans 15 amino acids. Germline lookup yields CDR1 LGHDT and CDR2 YNNKEL (reference sequence). On this clonotype: Antigen: not known.

Diagnostic criteria for definite or probable disease, in their recently defined form, were met by the patients with Susac syndrome. Broader study findings: The peak of CD8+ clonal expansion in Susac was seen in TEMRA cells and active patients.

The authors reverse transcribed roughly 0.5 to 1 ug RNA with random hexamers. The TCR beta CDR3 was amplified by immunoSEQ multiplex PCR across 54 Vbeta, 13 Jbeta. Via MiXCR, TCRdb re-called the immunoSEQ multiplex PCR reads, giving one row per CDR3 protein. The sample includes about 90,000 distinct CDR3 sequences, about 96% of them seen just once. The sequencing input was CD8+ T cells from PBMCs. The V gene is TRBV3-1, the J gene TRBJ1-2; tentatively, D is TRBD1 (5 bases). The clonotype was recovered from a human donor with Susac syndrome. CDR3 sequence reads: CASSWNGQPNYGYTF. Written as DNA, the CDR3 is TGTGCCAGCAGCTGGAATGGACAACCGAACTATGGCTACACCTTC.